One and the same sample provided the 32 T cell receptor beta chains below, sequenced in a study of stem cell transplantation in POMP-related autoinflammatory disease. Some clones are missing from TCRdb's copy, which holds only in-frame ones; the method was immunoSEQ multiplex PCR. The sample carries some 68,000 clones, approximately 91% recorded once. Here the sequenced sample was CD4+ T cells from PBMCs, taken after stem cell transplantation. Receptor source: a human patient with POMP-related autoinflammation and immune dysregulation (PRAID). A subset of T cells may come from the graft donor.

The chain is built from TRBV11-2 and TRBJ2-6, with a tentative D call TRBD1 (5 bases). CDR1 is SGHAT, CDR2 FQNNGV, per germline. The germline V and J ends were trimmed by 2 bases and 0 bases, with 11 bases remaining between them. The CDR3 has 17 residues. The CDR3 DNA reads TGTGCCAGCAGCTTACGCTTCAGGGTCTCTGGGGCCAACGTCCTGACTTTC. Translating it yields CASSLRFRVSGANVLTF.

V and J are TRBV27 and TRBJ1-1; D ambiguous. Germline V gene lookup returns CDR1 MNHEY and CDR2 SMNVEV (reference sequence). The CDR3 has 13 amino acids. Trimming shortened V by 2 bases and J by 1 base, and 5 bases separated the two germline ends. CDR3 protein: CASSLGWNTEAFF. In DNA form, the CDR3 reads TGTGCCAGCAGTTTAGGGTGGAACACTGAAGCTTTCTTT.

The chain links TRBV30 to TRBJ2-6, with D possibly matching TRBD1 (5 bases). Germline CDR1 GTSNPN, CDR2 SVGIG (reference sequence). The ends were cut back, 4 bases at V and 0 bases at J, with 10 bases in the middle. The CDR3 consists of 15 residues. CDR3 nucleotides: TGTGCCTGGACAGGGTGGAACTCTGGGGCCAACGTCCTGACTTTC. As protein: CAWTGWNSGANVLTF.

This clone was seen once. The chain combines TRBV2 with TRBJ1-1; no reliable D call. Between the trimmed V and J ends, which lost 4 bases and 1 base, there was a span of 7 bases. The CDR3 is 13 residues long. Germline V gene sequence: CDR1 SNHLY, CDR2 FYNNEI. The CDR3 nucleotides are TGTGCCAGCAGTGCACAGTGGAACACTGAAGCTTTCTTT. Protein product: CASSAQWNTEAFF. Full variable domain (rest looked up from reference TRBV2 and TRBJ1-1): EPEVTQTPSHQVTQMGQEVILRCVPISNHLYFYWYRQILGQKVEFLVSFYNNEISEKSEIFDDQFSVERPDGSNFTLKIRSTKLEDSAMYFCASSAQWNTEAFFGQGTRLTVV.

This chain joins TRBV5-1 and TRBJ1-3; D ambiguous. The germline V and J ends were trimmed by 1 base and 0 bases, with 5 bases remaining between them. The V gene's germline CDR1 is SGHRS and CDR2 YFSETQ. CDR3 size: 14 residues. This chain's CDR3 is CASSLTSSGNTIYF. The DNA for the CDR3 is TGCGCCAGCAGCTTGACTAGCTCTGGAAACACCATATATTTT.

The chain carries TRBV6-5 and TRBJ1-5; D perhaps matches TRBD1 (6 bases). Deletions cut 5 bases from V and 13 bases from J, with 15 bases between. CDR3 length equals 12 residues. Per germline, CDR1 MNHEY and CDR2 SVGAGI. CDR3 DNA: TGTGCCAGCAGTAGAGACAGGAAACTACAGCATTTT. Its protein product is CASSRDRKLQHF.

This sequence joins TRBV5-1 and TRBJ2-3, with D possibly being TRBD1 or TRBD2 (5 bases each). The CDR3 runs to 14 residues. The V end was cut by 0 bases, the J end by 4 bases, with 9 bases between. Germline assignment: CDR1 SGHRS and CDR2 YFSETQ. CDR3 in DNA: TGCGCCAGCAGCTTGGGGGACCCACCAGATACGCAGTATTTT. This gives the protein CASSLGDPPDTQYF.

The CDR3 spells CASTDGRLSSYNSPLHF. The DNA of the CDR3 is TGTGCCAGCACTGACGGACGGTTGAGCTCCTATAATTCACCCCTCCACTTT. The chain links TRBV6-1 to TRBJ1-6, with D hard to call. CDR1 and CDR2 from the germline V gene are MNHNS and SASEGT. Trimming pared 7 bases from V and 0 bases from J, leaving 16 bases between. CDR3 length: 17 amino acids.

This rearrangement joins TRBV11-2 to TRBJ2-7, with 7 bases identical to TRBD1. The CDR3 has 17 amino acids. The germline V gene has CDR1 SGHAT and CDR2 FQNNGV. Losses at the gene ends were 6 bases for V and 4 bases for J; bases not matched to a gene: 18. The CDR3 nucleotides read TGTGCCAGCAGTCCCGGGACAGCGACGACTCTGGGATACGAGCAGTACGTC. This translates into CASSPGTATTLGYEQYV.

The chain recombines TRBV5-6 with TRBJ1-1; 8 bases map to TRBD1. V dropped 3 bases and J dropped 3; count of bases not matched to a gene: 4. This CDR3 region has 14 residues. Germline V gene lookup returns CDR1 SGHDT and CDR2 YYEEEE. For the CDR3, the DNA is TGTGCCAGCAGCTACACAGGGGGAGACACTGAAGCTTTCTTT. Translation: CASSYTGGDTEAFF.

The chain employs TRBV19 and TRBJ2-1, with D unresolved. Between the trimmed V and J ends, which lost 3 bases and 4 bases, there was a span of 10 bases. This CDR3 contains 14 residues. CDR1 and CDR2 from the germline V gene are LNHDA and SQIVND (reference sequence). The CDR3 bases are TGTGCCAGTAGTATCAGGCATTTATACAATGAGCAGTTCTTC. As protein: CASSIRHLYNEQFF.

V usage is TRBV24-1 and J usage is TRBJ2-5; 7 nucleotides agree with TRBD1. Per germline, CDR1 KGHDR and CDR2 SFDVKD. Trimming cost V 4 bases and J 5 bases; bases outside gene matches: 12. The CDR3 is 16 amino acids. CDR3 DNA: TGTGCCACCAGTGACCCCCGGTTAGGGGGCTTTGAGACCCAGTACTTC. The encoded protein is CATSDPRLGGFETQYF.

The chain employs TRBV28 and TRBJ2-5; 8 nucleotides line up with TRBD2. Germline CDR1 MDHEN, CDR2 SYDVKM. CDR3 length: 14 amino acids. Trimming removed 6 bases from V and 5 bases from J; junction bases left unmatched: 8. The CDR3 loop is CASRGTRGRETQYF. The CDR3 DNA reads TGTGCCAGCAGGGGGACTAGAGGTCGGGAGACCCAGTACTTC. Based on the CDR3 plus reference TRBV28 and TRBJ2-5, the full variable domain is DVKVTQSSRYLVKRTGEKVFLECVQDMDHENMFWYRQDPGLGLRLIYFSYDVKMKEKGDIPEGYSVSREKKERFSLILESASTNQTSMYLCASRGTRGRETQYFGPGTRLLVL.

The chain is built from TRBV5-1 and TRBJ2-5; no reliable D call. This CDR3 contains 15 residues. The V gene's germline CDR1 is SGHRS and CDR2 YFSETQ. Trimming took off 2 bases at V and 2 bases at J, with 13 bases between the two ends. The CDR3 region is CASSLAWTRQETQYF. The CDR3 DNA follows: TGCGCCAGCAGCTTAGCGTGGACCAGGCAAGAGACCCAGTACTTC.

This chain connects TRBV11-3 to TRBJ2-5; D might be TRBD1 or TRBD2, each matching 5 bases. This CDR3 is built from 13 residues. Trimming stripped 3 bases from V and 3 bases from J, with 8 bases between. CDR1 SGHNT and CDR2 YENEEA come from the germline V gene. This CDR3 reads CASSFGTKETQYF. CDR3 sequence (DNA): TGTGCCAGCAGCTTCGGGACCAAAGAGACCCAGTACTTC.

The rearrangement uses TRBV10-3 and TRBJ2-6; 8 nucleotides align to TRBD2. Germline V gene lookup returns CDR1 ENHRY and CDR2 SYGVKD. V dropped 3 bases and J dropped 1; count of bases not matched to a gene: 2. CDR3 length: 16 amino acids. The CDR3 bases are TGTGCCATCAGTGAAGCGGGAGTTTCTGGGGCCAACGTCCTGACTTTC. Its protein is CAISEAGVSGANVLTF.

The chain joins TRBV6-6 to TRBJ2-1; 12 bases line up with TRBD2. This CDR3 is built from 17 residues. CDR1 is MNHNY, CDR2 SVGAGI, per germline (reference sequence). J lost 4 bases, V lost 5 bases, and 9 bases had no gene match. The CDR3 sequence: CASSRQPLAGGYNEQFF. CDR3 bases: TGTGCCAGCAGTCGTCAACCCCTAGCGGGGGGGTACAATGAGCAGTTCTTC.

This sequence joins TRBV19 and TRBJ1-2; D ambiguous. CDR1 LNHDA and CDR2 SQIVND come from the germline V gene (reference sequence). CDR3 length: 13 amino acids. Trimming took 5 bases from V and 8 from J, leaving 15 bases between them. The CDR3 coding sequence is TGTGCCAGTAGTGATCGGGAATTAGGAGGCTACACCTTC. It codes for CASSDRELGGYTF.

V is TRBV6-1 and J is TRBJ2-3; D might be TRBD2 (6 bases). The CDR3 is 14 residues long. Trimming took 2 bases from V and 2 from J, leaving 8 bases between them. CDR1 MNHNS and CDR2 SASEGT come from the germline V gene. The CDR3 nucleotides are TGTGCCAGCAGTGAACAGGACTACACAGATACGCAGTATTTT. This sequence encodes CASSEQDYTDTQYF.

The chain combines TRBV2 with TRBJ1-1, with D uncertain. The germline V and J ends were trimmed by 5 bases and 6 bases, with 19 bases remaining between them. The CDR3 covers 15 residues. Per the germline V gene, CDR1 is SNHLY and CDR2 is FYNNEI. DNA for the CDR3: TGTGCCAGCAGTTTACGCACCGCGATGGACCCTGAAGCTTTCTTT. It specifies CASSLRTAMDPEAFF.

The V call is TRBV4-1, the J call TRBJ1-4; TRBD1 agrees at 7 bases. Trimming cost V 1 base and J 6 bases; bases outside gene matches: 8. Germline CDR1 MGHRA, CDR2 YSYEKL. CDR3 length: 16 residues. In DNA, the CDR3 is TGCGCCAGCAGCCAAGCGGGGAGGGGGCTATATGAAAAACTGTTTTTT. This gives the protein CASSQAGRGLYEKLFF.

This rearrangement joins TRBV3-1 (or the pseudogene TRBV3-2) to TRBJ2-2, with 7 bases aligning to TRBD2. Per germline, CDR1 LGHDT and CDR2 YNNKEL (reference sequence). V shed 7 bases and J 5 bases; nucleotides not matched to a gene: 4. The CDR3 is 13 residues long. CDR3 in amino acids: CASKGGGTGELFF. The CDR3 DNA reads TGTGCCAGCAAAGGCGGGGGAACCGGGGAGCTGTTTTTT.

This chain uses TRBV7-9 with TRBJ1-6; 9 bases align to TRBD1. V lost 1 base, J lost 10 bases, and 5 bases stayed unmatched. Per germline, CDR1 SEHNR and CDR2 FQNEAQ (reference sequence). The CDR3 totals 15 residues. CDR3: CASSLGDRARSPLHF. In DNA form, the CDR3 reads TGTGCCAGCAGCTTAGGGGACAGGGCGAGGTCACCCCTCCACTTT.

V usage is TRBV7-9 and J usage is TRBJ1-3; no clear D gene. CDR1 SEHNR and CDR2 FQNEAQ come from the germline V gene (reference sequence). Trimming removed 3 bases at V and 0 bases at J, with 12 bases between. This CDR3 has 16 amino acids. CDR3 nucleotides: TGTGCCAGCAGCTTCGCCGGGTCCAGCTCTGGAAACACCATATATTTT. Protein product: CASSFAGSSSGNTIYF. Using reference TRBV7-9 and TRBJ1-3 for the parts outside the CDR3, the full variable domain is DTGVSQNPRHKITKRGQNVTFRCDPISEHNRLYWYRQTLGQGPEFLTYFQNEAQLEKSRLLSDRFSAERPKGSFSTLEIQRTEQGDSAMYLCASSFAGSSSGNTIYFGEGSWLTVV.

The chain has TRBV28 and TRBJ1-3; TRBD1 agrees at 8 bases. The CDR3 has 13 amino acids. The germline CDR1 and CDR2 sequences are MDHEN and SYDVKM. The ends lost 5 bases at V and 7 bases at J; junction bases unmatched: 4. This CDR3 reads CASSPRQGNTIYF. The CDR3 nucleotides are TGTGCCAGCAGTCCAAGACAGGGGAACACCATATATTTT.

This chain uses TRBV10-1 with TRBJ1-5; TRBD1 is a possible D gene (6 bases). The ends were cut back, 6 bases at V and 0 bases at J, with 18 bases in the middle. Germline CDR1 is WNHNN and CDR2 is SYGVQD (reference sequence). The CDR3 sequence is 17 residues long. CDR3 in DNA: TGCGCCAGCAGCCTTGACCACAGGGAATTTAGCAATCAGCCCCAGCATTTT. Its protein is CASSLDHREFSNQPQHF.

The V and J genes are TRBV29-1 and TRBJ2-3; D may be TRBD2 (6 bases). Trimming took off 2 bases at V and 1 base at J, with 7 bases between the two ends. Germline V gene sequence: CDR1 SQVTM, CDR2 ANQGSEA. This CDR3 is 13 amino acids long. The CDR3 DNA is TGCAGCGTTGAACCTAGCGGCACAGATACGCAGTATTTT. Translating it yields CSVEPSGTDTQYF.

J is TRBJ1-3 and V is TRBV21-1; the D call TRBD1 from the table was never checked on the DNA. TRBV21-1 is a pseudogene segment. The CDR3 is 16 amino acids. The CDR3 coding sequence is TGTGCCAGCAGCAAATCCGGACAGGGCTCTGGAAACACCATATATTTT. Amino acid sequence: CASSKSGQGSGNTIYF.

This rearrangement joins TRBV20-1 to TRBJ2-5; D is ambiguous. The germline gives CDR1 DFQATT, CDR2 SNEGSKA (reference sequence). The CDR3 spans 11 residues. V lost 6 bases, J lost 5 bases, and 10 bases lay in between. CDR3 sequence (DNA): TGCAGTGCCCCGATTGTGGAGACCCAGTACTTC. This translates into CSAPIVETQYF.

The CDR3 bases are TGTGCCAGTAGTATCAGGGACAGGGGTTCTGAGCAGTTCTTC. It codes for CASSIRDRGSEQFF. V usage is TRBV19 and J usage is TRBJ2-1; 10 positions agree with TRBD1. CDR1 is LNHDA and CDR2 is SQIVND in the germline V gene (reference sequence). The CDR3 length is 14 residues. V lost 3 bases to trimming and J lost 9 bases; unmatched junction nucleotides: 5.

The V and J genes are TRBV9 and TRBJ1-6; D perhaps matches TRBD1 (5 bases). This CDR3 has 14 amino acids. Germline V gene lookup returns CDR1 SGDLS and CDR2 YYNGEE. V shed 0 bases and J shed 7 bases, with 8 bases lying between them. As DNA, the CDR3 is TGTGCCAGCAGCGTAGAGGGACCAAATTCACCCCTCCACTTT. Translating it yields CASSVEGPNSPLHF.

The V and J genes are TRBV7-6 and TRBJ2-3; 9 nucleotides agree with TRBD1. With 1 base clipped from V and 6 bases from J, the junction kept 11 bases outside the gene matches. Germline CDR1 reads SGHVS; CDR2 reads FNYEAQ. The CDR3 is 17 amino acids. CDR3 protein: CASSLGFTGGTRDTQYF. In DNA form, the CDR3 reads TGTGCCAGCAGCTTAGGTTTTACAGGGGGCACCAGGGATACGCAGTATTTT.